This T cell receptor (beta chain) stems from a study of T cells in Graves' hyperthyroidism and ophthalmopathy. Study results and limitations: Blood also showed most of the thyroid clonotypes that were expanded above 0.001. Ophthalmopathy was distinguished from stable hyperthyroidism by 13 V-J signatures.

Template material for amplifying TCR beta CDR3 regions consisted of RNA transcripts. HTBI primers were used for first-round RT-PCR of the TCR CDR3. TCRdb reprocessed the multiplex PCR reads with MiXCR, giving one entry per CDR3 protein. The sample holds roughly 500,000 distinct CDR3 sequences, over 45% seen once. Germline CDR1 and CDR2: LGHNA and YSLEER. The ends were cut back, 0 bases at V and 5 bases at J, with 16 bases in the middle. This CDR3 contains 17 residues. As concerns this clonotype: The antigen is undetermined.

The study excluded patients with uncontrolled infection, other autoimmune disease, pregnancy or lactation. Clinical symptoms, serum thyroxine, TRAb, thyroid ultrasound and orbital computed tomography informed diagnoses. The chain recombines TRBV4-3 with TRBJ2-2, with a possible D match to TRBD2 (5 bases). Sequencing was performed on peripheral blood or thyroid tissue (not recorded which). The receptor comes from an adult woman with Graves' disease, either hyperthyroidism or ophthalmopathy (not recorded which). This CDR3 is CASSQETTRRGTGELFF. In DNA form, the CDR3 reads TGCGCCAGCAGCCAAGAGACTACCAGACGGGGTACCGGGGAGCTGTTTTTT.